This T cell receptor beta chain was sequenced for a study of response to subunit inactivated influenza vaccine. Findings and caveats of the study: Seasonal influenza vaccination, on each occasion, was suggested by the authors to recruit few new T cells.

To note about this clonotype: As yet, its antigen is unknown. Germline and junction disagree at one end, which may indicate a read error.

This CDR3 is built from 12 residues. Germline values: CDR1 SGHAT, CDR2 FQNNGV. MiXCR, applied by TCRdb to the RT-PCR reads, yields one record per CDR3 protein. The sample includes hundreds of thousands of distinct CDR3 sequences, approximately 15% of them seen just once. V is TRBV11-2 and J is TRBJ1-6, with unresolved D. Sequencing was performed on PBMCs from blood, taken about 12 days after vaccination. The clonotype was recovered from a man in his forties or fifties who received an inactivated influenza vaccine. The CDR3, as DNA: TGTGCCAGCAGCTTAGCCAATTTACCCCTCCACTTT. Translation: CASSLANLPLHF.